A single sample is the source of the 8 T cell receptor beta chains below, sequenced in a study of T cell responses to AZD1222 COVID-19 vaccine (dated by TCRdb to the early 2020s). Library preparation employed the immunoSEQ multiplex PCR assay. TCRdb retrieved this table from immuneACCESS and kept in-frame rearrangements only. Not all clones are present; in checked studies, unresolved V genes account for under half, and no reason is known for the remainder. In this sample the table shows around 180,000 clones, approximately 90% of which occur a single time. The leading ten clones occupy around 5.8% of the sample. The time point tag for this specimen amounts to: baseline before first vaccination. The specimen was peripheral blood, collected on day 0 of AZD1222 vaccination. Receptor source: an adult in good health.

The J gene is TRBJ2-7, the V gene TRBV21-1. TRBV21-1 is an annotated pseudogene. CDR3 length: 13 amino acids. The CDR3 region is CASSKARIYEQYF. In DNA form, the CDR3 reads TGTGCCAGCAGCAAAGCACGGATCTACGAGCAGTACTTC.

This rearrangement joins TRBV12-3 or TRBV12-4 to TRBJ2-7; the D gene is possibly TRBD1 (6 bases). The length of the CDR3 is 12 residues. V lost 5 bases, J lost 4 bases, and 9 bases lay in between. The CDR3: CASSVQGYEQYF. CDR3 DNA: TGTGCCAGCAGTGTGCAGGGGTACGAGCAGTACTTC.

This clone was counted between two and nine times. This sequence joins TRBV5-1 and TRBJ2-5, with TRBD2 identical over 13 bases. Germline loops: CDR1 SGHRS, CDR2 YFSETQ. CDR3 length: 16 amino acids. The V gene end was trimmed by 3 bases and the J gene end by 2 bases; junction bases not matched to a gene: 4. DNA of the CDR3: TGCGCCAGCAGCTACCAGACTAGCGGGGGGCAAGAGACCCAGTACTTC. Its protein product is CASSYQTSGGQETQYF. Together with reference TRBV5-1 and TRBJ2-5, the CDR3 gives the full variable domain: KAGVTQTPRYLIKTRGQQVTLSCSPISGHRSVSWYQQTPGQGLQFLFEYFSETQRNKGNFPGRFSGRQFSNSRSEMNVSTLELGDSALYLCASSYQTSGGQETQYFGPGTRLLVL.

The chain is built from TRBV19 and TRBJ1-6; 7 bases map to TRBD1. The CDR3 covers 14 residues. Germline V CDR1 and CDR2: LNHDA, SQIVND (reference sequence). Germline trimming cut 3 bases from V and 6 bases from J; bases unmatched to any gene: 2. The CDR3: CASSIGQVNSPLHF. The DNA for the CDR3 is TGTGCCAGTAGTATTGGACAGGTTAATTCACCCCTCCACTTT. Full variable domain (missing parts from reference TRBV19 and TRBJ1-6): DGGITQSPKYLFRKEGQNVTLSCEQNLNHDAMYWYRQDPGQGLRLIYYSQIVNDFQKGDIAEGYSVSREKKESFPLTVTSAQKNPTAFYLCASSIGQVNSPLHFGNGTRLTVT.

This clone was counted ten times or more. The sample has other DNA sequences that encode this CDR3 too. CDR3 sequence reads: CASSYSRTGDSPLHF. The CDR3 bases are TGTGCCAGCAGTTACTCCCGGACAGGGGATTCACCCCTCCACTTT. The chain employs TRBV6-5 and TRBJ1-6, with 9 bases identical to TRBD1. Germline lookup yields CDR1 MNHEY and CDR2 SVGAGI. V shed 0 bases, J shed 8 bases, and the junction held 2 bases outside the gene matches. The CDR3 covers 15 residues.

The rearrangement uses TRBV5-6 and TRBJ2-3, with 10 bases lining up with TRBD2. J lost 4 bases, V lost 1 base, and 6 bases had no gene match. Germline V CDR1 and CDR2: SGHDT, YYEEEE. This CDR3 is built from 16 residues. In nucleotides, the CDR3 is TGTGCCAGCAGCTTGCGGCTAGCGGGAGCCGCAGATACGCAGTATTTT. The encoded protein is CASSLRLAGAADTQYF.

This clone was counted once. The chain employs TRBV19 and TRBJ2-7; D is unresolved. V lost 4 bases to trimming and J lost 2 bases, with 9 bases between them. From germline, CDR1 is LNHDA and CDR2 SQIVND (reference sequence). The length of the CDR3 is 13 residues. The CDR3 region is CASSTGYTYEQYF. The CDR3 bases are TGTGCCAGTAGTACCGGATATACCTACGAGCAGTACTTC.

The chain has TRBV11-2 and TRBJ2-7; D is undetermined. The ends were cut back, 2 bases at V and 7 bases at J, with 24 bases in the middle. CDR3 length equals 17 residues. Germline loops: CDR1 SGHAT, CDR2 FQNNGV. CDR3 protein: CASSLFTIKTALGEQYF. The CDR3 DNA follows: TGTGCCAGCAGCTTATTTACCATCAAAACGGCTCTGGGGGAGCAGTACTTC. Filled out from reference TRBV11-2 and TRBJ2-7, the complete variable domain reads EAGVAQSPRYKIIEKRQSVAFWCNPISGHATLYWYQQILGQGPKLLIQFQNNGVVDDSQLPKDRFSAERLKGVDSTLKIQPAKLEDSAVYLCASSLFTIKTALGEQYFGPGTRLTVT.